The 10 T cell receptor beta chains listed next were all sequenced from one sample in a study of neoadjuvant anti-PD-1 for oral cavity cancer. Measured with immunoSEQ multiplex PCR; TCRdb has only the in-frame clones, and not every one. Of about 14,000 clones in the sample, 60% to 80% were seen once. Sequencing was performed on PBMCs, taken before nivolumab (anti-PD-1) treatment. The receptors shown here come from a person aged 35-79 years with oral cavity squamous cell carcinoma.

The sample holds a few counts of this clone. The chain employs TRBV6-1 and TRBJ2-7; D remains unclear. The V and J ends lost 3 bases and 6 bases respectively, with 12 bases between them. Germline V CDR1 and CDR2: MNHNS, SASEGT. The CDR3 length is 13 residues. CDR3 protein: CASSDSGKGEQYF. The CDR3 nucleotides read TGTGCCAGCAGTGATTCGGGTAAGGGCGAGCAGTACTTC.

This clone showed up just a few times. The chain couples TRBV29-1 to TRBJ2-2; D might be TRBD2 (6 bases). From germline, CDR1 is SQVTM and CDR2 ANQGSEA. The CDR3 sequence is 12 residues long. The germline V and J ends were trimmed by 4 bases and 6 bases, with 9 bases remaining between them. CDR3 loop: CSVVWGAGELFF. The CDR3 DNA reads TGCAGCGTTGTATGGGGGGCCGGGGAGCTGTTTTTT.

The rearrangement uses TRBV5-1 and TRBJ2-1; D is tentatively TRBD1 or TRBD2 (5 bases each). V lost 2 bases to trimming and J lost 0 bases, with 12 bases between them. This CDR3 is built from 16 residues. CDR1 and CDR2 (germline): SGHRS, YFSETQ. DNA of the CDR3: TGCGCCAGCAGCTTTAATGAGGGGTCCTCCTACAATGAGCAGTTCTTC. Protein product: CASSFNEGSSYNEQFF. Complete variable domain (other parts from reference TRBV5-1 and TRBJ2-1): KAGVTQTPRYLIKTRGQQVTLSCSPISGHRSVSWYQQTPGQGLQFLFEYFSETQRNKGNFPGRFSGRQFSNSRSEMNVSTLELGDSALYLCASSFNEGSSYNEQFFGPGTRLTVL.

The CDR3 protein is CASSLISSAGGPNNEQFF. The CDR3 nucleotides are TGTGCCAGCAGTTTAATCTCTTCAGCGGGAGGGCCAAACAATGAGCAGTTCTTC. The chain joins TRBV27 to TRBJ2-1; 10 bases fit TRBD2. Germline values: CDR1 MNHEY, CDR2 SMNVEV (reference sequence). J was trimmed by 5 bases and V by 2 bases; bases with no gene match: 12. This CDR3 has 18 amino acids.

The CDR3 DNA sequence: TGTGCCAGCAGCTTGGGAGGCGGCTCCTACAATGAGCAGTTCTTC. Amino acids: CASSLGGGSYNEQFF. V usage is TRBV5-4 and J usage is TRBJ2-1, with D unresolved. The CDR3 is 15 amino acids. Germline V gives CDR1 SGHNT, CDR2 YYREEE (reference sequence). With 0 bases removed from V and 0 bases from J, the gap between germline ends came to 7 bases.

This clone has only a few counts. The chain couples TRBV5-5 to TRBJ2-7; D is uncertain. The V gene lost 4 bases and the J gene lost 5 bases, with 10 bases spanning the gap. The CDR3 loop spans 12 amino acids. Germline V gives CDR1 SGHKS, CDR2 YYEKEE (reference sequence). The CDR3 DNA is TGTGCCAGCAGCCTTACACGTAACGAGCAGTACTTC. This gives the protein CASSLTRNEQYF.

V gene TRBV6-6 combines with J gene TRBJ1-5; D is undetermined. V was cut by 7 bases and J by 3 bases, with 10 bases left in between. Looked up from germline, CDR1 is MNHNY and CDR2 is SVGAGI (reference sequence). The CDR3 contains 13 residues. The CDR3 DNA reads as TGTGCCAGCAAAGGAGGGAACAATCAGCCCCAGCATTTT. It is translated as CASKGGNNQPQHF.

This clone was found a few times. The rearrangement joins TRBV28 to TRBJ2-1; D is uncertain. Germline V gives CDR1 MDHEN, CDR2 SYDVKM. The CDR3 runs to 13 residues. V gave up 7 bases and J gave up 3 bases, with 10 bases separating them. The CDR3 loop is CASTANVYNEQFF. The CDR3 nucleotides read TGTGCCAGCACCGCGAACGTCTACAATGAGCAGTTCTTC.

This clone came up a few times. V gene TRBV6-1 combines with J gene TRBJ1-2, with D possibly being TRBD1 (6 bases). Germline CDR1 is MNHNS and CDR2 is SASEGT. The ends were cut back, 1 base at V and 3 bases at J, with 9 bases in the middle. The CDR3 consists of 14 residues. The CDR3 protein is CASSEEGGYYGYTF. As DNA, the CDR3 is TGTGCCAGCAGTGAAGAAGGGGGGTACTATGGCTACACCTTC.

This sequence joins TRBV5-4 and TRBJ2-2; perhaps TRBD2 as D (6 bases). The CDR3 has 15 residues. CDR1 and CDR2 from the germline V gene are SGHNT and YYREEE (reference sequence). V was cut by 1 base and J by 5 bases, with 12 bases left in between. The CDR3 spells CASSLSGRSTGELFF. CDR3 in DNA: TGTGCCAGCAGCTTGTCCGGGAGATCTACCGGGGAGCTGTTTTTT.